Shown below are 19 T cell receptor beta chains from a single sample sequenced in a study of blood T cell repertoires in COVID-19. Sequencing was performed with immunoSEQ multiplex PCR; in TCRdb, only in-frame clones are kept and a portion is missing. This table has a few hundred thousand clones, about 89% appearing once. The source material was peripheral blood. Every receptor here comes from a man aged 35 to 55 who had recovered from COVID-19.

J is TRBJ2-3 and V is TRBV20-1; D might be TRBD1 (6 bases). Germline V gene lookup returns CDR1 DFQATT and CDR2 SNEGSKA (reference sequence). The CDR3 contains 12 residues. Trimming took 3 bases from V and 7 from J, leaving 11 bases between them. CDR3 in amino acids: CSASQDSYTQYF. Here the CDR3 DNA reads TGCAGTGCTAGTCAGGACAGTTATACGCAGTATTTT.

The genes are TRBV10-3 and TRBJ2-7; 8 bases agree with TRBD2. The CDR3 extends over 14 amino acids. Germline trimming cut 2 bases from V and 12 bases from J; bases unmatched to any gene: 12. In germline, CDR1 is ENHRY, CDR2 SYGVKD. The CDR3 spells CAISEGAGGGDMYF. The CDR3 nucleotides are TGTGCCATCAGTGAGGGAGCCGGGGGGGGAGATATGTACTTC.

The chain has TRBV28 and TRBJ1-5, with a tentative D call TRBD1 (5 bases). This CDR3 has 15 residues. Germline CDR1 MDHEN, CDR2 SYDVKM. V lost 2 bases and J lost 1, with 9 bases in between. The CDR3 nucleotides are TGTGCCAGCAGTTTAGGGGGGAGCAGCAATCAGCCCCAGCATTTT. Translation: CASSLGGSSNQPQHF.

The chain links TRBV4-3 to TRBJ1-4; 7 bases line up with TRBD1. CDR1 and CDR2 from the germline V gene are LGHNA and YSLEER. This CDR3 has 15 residues. The junction had 4 bases not matched to a gene; V was cut back by 1 base and J by 5 bases. The CDR3 bases are TGCGCCAGCAGCCAAGGACAGGGACAAAATGAAAAACTGTTTTTT. Amino acid sequence: CASSQGQGQNEKLFF.

This clone was counted a single time. The gene calls are TRBV27 and TRBJ1-3; 9 bases agree with TRBD1. This CDR3 is 16 amino acids long. V trimming: 6 bases; J trimming: 0 bases; junction bases outside the gene matches: 6. Germline lookup yields CDR1 MNHEY and CDR2 SMNVEV (reference sequence). For the CDR3, the DNA is TGTGCCAGCAGCCCGGGACAGGGTTTCTCTGGAAACACCATATATTTT. Amino acid sequence: CASSPGQGFSGNTIYF.

This clone was counted a single time. The CDR3 DNA follows: TGTGCCAGCAGTTTATCTCCGGGGGTCGACTACGAGCAGTACTTC. Translating gives CASSLSPGVDYEQYF. V is TRBV27 and J is TRBJ2-7; D possibly corresponds to TRBD2 (6 bases). Trimming took 0 bases from V and 3 from J, leaving 12 bases between them. Germline loops: CDR1 MNHEY, CDR2 SMNVEV (reference sequence). The CDR3 sequence is 15 residues long.

The V call is TRBV2, the J call TRBJ1-2; D unclear. Germline-derived CDR1 and CDR2 are SNHLY and FYNNEI. V lost 6 bases, J lost 8 bases, and 13 bases lay in between. CDR3 size: 12 residues. The CDR3 DNA sequence: TGTGCCAGCAGCCACCCAGGTAACGGCTACACCTTC. Its translation is CASSHPGNGYTF.

The CDR3 spells CASSQDSREGEKLFF. Here the CDR3 DNA reads TGCGCCAGCAGCCAAGATAGCAGGGAGGGTGAAAAACTGTTTTTT. The chain recombines TRBV4-1 with TRBJ1-4; D is possibly TRBD1 (5 bases). CDR1 and CDR2 (germline): MGHRA, YSYEKL. V was cut by 0 bases and J by 7 bases, with 12 bases left in between. The length of the CDR3 is 15 residues.

The gene calls are TRBV7-6 and TRBJ1-3; 12 bases fit TRBD1. Per germline, CDR1 SGHVS and CDR2 FNYEAQ. The V and J ends lost 4 bases and 3 bases, in that order; junction bases with no gene match: 7. The CDR3 contains 17 residues. The CDR3 sequence: CASSYSGTGGFGNTIYF. DNA for the CDR3: TGTGCCAGCAGCTATTCCGGGACAGGGGGCTTTGGAAACACCATATATTTT.

The rearrangement joins TRBV5-1 to TRBJ2-2; D is possibly TRBD2 (6 bases). Germline values: CDR1 SGHRS, CDR2 YFSETQ. The CDR3 loop spans 14 amino acids. With 7 bases removed from V and 6 bases from J, the gap between germline ends came to 16 bases. The CDR3 loop reads CASRGGARAGELFF. CDR3 coding DNA: TGCGCCAGCCGCGGAGGGGCGCGCGCCGGGGAGCTGTTTTTT.

This clone was seen only once. The chain uses TRBV2 and TRBJ2-3; possible D gene TRBD2, 7 bases. The germline V and J ends were trimmed by 6 bases and 5 bases, with 15 bases remaining between them. Germline V gene data show CDR1 as SNHLY and CDR2 as FYNNEI. CDR3 length equals 14 residues. The CDR3 spells CASRAGGGVDTQYF. DNA of the CDR3: TGTGCCAGCAGAGCGGGCGGGGGCGTAGATACGCAGTATTTT.

This clone was observed once. The chain is built from TRBV6-6 and TRBJ2-3; D unresolved. Trimming took off 0 bases at V and 1 base at J, with 8 bases between the two ends. The length of the CDR3 is 15 residues. The germline V gene encodes CDR1 MNHNY and CDR2 SVGAGI (reference sequence). CDR3 loop: CASSYSRSGTDTQYF. The CDR3, as DNA: TGTGCCAGCAGTTACTCGAGGTCCGGCACAGATACGCAGTATTTT.

CDR3 coding DNA: TGTGCCACCAGTGACGGCGGAAGCACAGATACGCAGTATTTT. Amino acids: CATSDGGSTDTQYF. The J gene is TRBJ2-3, the V gene TRBV24-1, with D unresolved. The CDR3 is 14 residues long. From germline, CDR1 is KGHDR and CDR2 SFDVKD. Trimming cost V 4 bases and J 0 bases, with 7 bases left between them.

DNA for the CDR3: TGTGCCAGTAGTCCCGGTCTAGGAGGCTACGAGCAGTACTTC. It translates to CASSPGLGGYEQYF. The chain couples TRBV19 to TRBJ2-7; the D gene is possibly TRBD2 (5 bases). The germline CDR1 and CDR2 sequences are LNHDA and SQIVND (reference sequence). V lost 5 bases, J lost 3 bases, and 14 bases lay in between. This CDR3 has 14 residues.

The chain carries TRBV30 and TRBJ2-1; the match to TRBD2 covers 9 bases. CDR1 and CDR2 (germline): GTSNPN, SVGIG (reference sequence). The CDR3 length is 16 residues. Trimming removed 0 bases from V and 5 bases from J; junction bases left unmatched: 8. The CDR3 region is CAWSVVLAGVNNEQFF. The DNA of the CDR3 is TGTGCCTGGAGTGTAGTCTTAGCGGGAGTCAACAATGAGCAGTTCTTC.

The chain recombines TRBV6-2 or TRBV6-3 with TRBJ2-6; the match to TRBD1 covers 10 bases. The CDR3 contains 17 residues. V was pared by 0 bases and J by 5 bases, with 4 bases of the junction left unmatched. Germline-derived CDR1 and CDR2 are MNHEY and SVGEGT. CDR3 region: CASSYSRQGARANVLTF. CDR3 bases: TGTGCCAGCAGTTACTCGAGACAGGGGGCTAGGGCCAACGTCCTGACTTTC.

This clone was observed once. The genes are TRBV30 and TRBJ2-1, with 10 bases identical to TRBD2. Germline CDR1 and CDR2: GTSNPN and SVGIG (reference sequence). CDR3 size: 14 residues. J lost 6 bases, V lost 2 bases, and 4 bases had no gene match. The DNA of the CDR3 is TGTGCCTGGAGTTGGACTAGCGGCCGCAATGAGCAGTTCTTC. The encoded protein is CAWSWTSGRNEQFF.

The chain uses TRBV20-1 and TRBJ2-3; possibly TRBD2 for D (5 bases). The CDR3 is 11 amino acids. Trimming took off 5 bases at V and 6 bases at J, with 9 bases between the two ends. Germline V lookup: CDR1 DFQATT, CDR2 SNEGSKA (reference sequence). CDR3 nucleotide sequence: TGCAGTGCTGCTAGCCCCGATACGCAGTATTTT. Translation gives CSAASPDTQYF.

The rearrangement joins TRBV7-2 to TRBJ2-3; 7 positions agree with TRBD2. CDR3 length: 16 amino acids. Germline V gives CDR1 SGHTA, CDR2 FQGNSA. The V gene end was trimmed by 5 bases and the J gene end by 7 bases; junction bases not matched to a gene: 15. Here the CDR3 reads CASSRVQRGPQYTQYF. CDR3 nucleotides: TGTGCCAGCAGCCGCGTCCAGCGGGGCCCACAGTATACGCAGTATTTT.